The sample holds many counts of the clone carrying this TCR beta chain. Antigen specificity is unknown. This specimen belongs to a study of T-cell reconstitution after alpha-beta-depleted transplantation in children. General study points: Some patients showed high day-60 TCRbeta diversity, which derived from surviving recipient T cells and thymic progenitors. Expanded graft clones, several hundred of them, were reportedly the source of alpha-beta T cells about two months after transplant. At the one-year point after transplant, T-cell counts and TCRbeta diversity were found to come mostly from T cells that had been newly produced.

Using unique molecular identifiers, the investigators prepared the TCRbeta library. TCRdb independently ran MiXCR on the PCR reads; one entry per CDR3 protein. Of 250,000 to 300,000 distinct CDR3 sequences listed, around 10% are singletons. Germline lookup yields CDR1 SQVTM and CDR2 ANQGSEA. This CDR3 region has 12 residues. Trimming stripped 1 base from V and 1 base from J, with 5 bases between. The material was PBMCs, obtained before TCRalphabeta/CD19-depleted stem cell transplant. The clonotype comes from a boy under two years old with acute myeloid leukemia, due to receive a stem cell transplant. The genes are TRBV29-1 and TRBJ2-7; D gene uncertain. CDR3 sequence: CSVEGPSYEQYF. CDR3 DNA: TGCAGCGTTGAAGGGCCTTCCTACGAGCAGTACTTC.